This is a list of T cell receptor beta chains from one sample in a study of blood T cell repertoires in COVID-19. Method: immunoSEQ multiplex PCR; TCRdb's copy keeps in-frame clones and lacks some. Counted here are under 200,000 clones, over 75% occurring once; the ten biggest clones make up approximately 0.5%. Sequencing was carried out using peripheral blood. Receptors were obtained from a man aged 45-65 years with acute or convalescent COVID-19. Both conserved end residues are part of each CDR3. A D gene is named only where the DNA matches it firmly. Clone sizes are given selectively: once, few, many, or a class where the clone is expanded.

- - TRBJ2-2 TRBV6-5 TGTGCCAGCAACGTACAGGGTTACGGGGAGCTGTTTTTT CASNVQGYGELFF
TRBD1 - TRBJ2-3 TRBV2 TGTGCCGGACAGGGGGGTTATAGGGCAGATACGCAGTATTTT CAGQGGYRADTQYF
- - TRBJ2-3 TRBV5-1 TGCGCCAGCAGCCTAGGCCCTATAGCCACAGATACGCAGTATTTT CASSLGPIATDTQYF
TRBD2 - TRBJ2-2 TRBV4-2 TGTGCCAGCAGCCAAGGTCTAGCGGTGAACACCGGGGAGCTGTTTTTT CASSQGLAVNTGELFF
- few TRBJ1-1 TRBV10-3 TGTGCCATCAGATCTGTCGGGGAGAACACTGAAGCTTTCTTT CAIRSVGENTEAFF
TRBD1 many TRBJ2-7 TRBV6-5 TGTGCCAGCAGACGAAGACAGGGTGGATTGCTCGAGCAGTACTTC CASRRRQGGLLEQYF
TRBD1 - TRBJ1-5 TRBV5-1 TGCGCCAGCAGCATGTCGACAGGGAGCAATCAGCCCCAGCATTTT CASSMSTGSNQPQHF
- - TRBJ1-5 TRBV19 TGTGCCAGTAGTTCGGACCGGACAGCCCGTTTGAATCAGCCCCAGCATTTT CASSSDRTARLNQPQHF
TRBD2 - TRBJ2-1 TRBV12-3/TRBV12-4 TGTGCCAGCAGCCTTACTAGCGGAGAGCAGTTCTTC CASSLTSGEQFF
TRBD1 - TRBJ1-2 TRBV4-2 TGTGCCAGCAGCCAAGCGGGACAGGAGAGTAACTATGGCTACACCTTC CASSQAGQESNYGYTF
TRBD1 - TRBJ1-1 TRBV2 TGTGCCAGCAGTGGACAGGGGCGCACTGAAGCTTTCTTT CASSGQGRTEAFF
- - TRBJ2-7 TRBV18 TGTGCCAGCTCACCAGCGACAGGTAAATACGAGCAGTACTTC CASSPATGKYEQYF
TRBD1 - TRBJ1-6 TRBV3-1/TRBV3-2 TGTGCCAGCAGACCAGGGGGGCTTTCACCCCTCCACTTT CASRPGGLSPLHF
- once TRBJ2-2 TRBV5-1 TGCGCCAGCAGCTTGGCCCGCAGGACCGGGGAGCTGTTTTTT CASSLARRTGELFF
TRBD1 - TRBJ1-5 TRBV5-5 TGTGCCAGCAGCTTCTCCGGGACAGACTATAGCAATCAGCCCCAGCATTTT CASSFSGTDYSNQPQHF
TRBD1 once TRBJ1-2 TRBV28 TGTGCTTACGTCGCAGGGGGCCCCTATGGCTACACCTTC CAYVAGGPYGYTF
TRBD1 - TRBJ1-4 TRBV4-1 TGCGCCAGCAGCCAAGCCCTCCGACAGGGCCCTAATGAAAAACTGTTTTTT CASSQALRQGPNEKLFF
- - TRBJ2-5 TRBV4-1 TGCGCCAGCAGCCAAGAAGGGACAAAAGAGACCCAGTACTTC CASSQEGTKETQYF
TRBD1 - TRBJ1-1 TRBV27 TGTGCCAGCAGTTATATCGCCCCAAGGGGGCTGGTTGACACTGAAGCTTTCTTT CASSYIAPRGLVDTEAFF
- - TRBJ1-6 TRBV11-2 TGTGCCAGCAGCTTGAGGACAGTCGGTAATTCACCCCTCCACTTT CASSLRTVGNSPLHF
TRBD2 - TRBJ2-5 TRBV5-4 TGTGCCAGCAGCTTCCGGACTAGCGGGAGAGAGCGAGAGACCCAGTACTTC CASSFRTSGRERETQYF
- - TRBJ2-5 TRBV7-9 TGTGCCAGCAGCTTATTGATGGGGGCCAAAGAAGAGACCCAGTACTTC CASSLLMGAKEETQYF
TRBD1 - TRBJ1-2 TRBV15 TGTGCCACCAGCAGAGATCTAGGGGGCGCTTATGGCTACACCTTC CATSRDLGGAYGYTF
TRBD2 - TRBJ2-1 TRBV9 TGTGCCAGCAGCGCCGGGACTAGCGTATATGAGCAGTTCTTC CASSAGTSVYEQFF
- - TRBJ1-5 TRBV6-5 TGTGCCAGCAGTCCTCCGGGGGGCAATCAGCCCCAGCATTTT CASSPPGGNQPQHF
- - TRBJ1-2 TRBV2 TGTGCCAGCAGAGCCGCCAGGGTGGTCTATGGCTACACCTTC CASRAARVVYGYTF
TRBD1 - TRBJ2-7 TRBV5-6 TGTGCCAGCAGCGCCGGTCCGGGACAGTATAACGAGCAGTACTTC CASSAGPGQYNEQYF
- - TRBJ1-2 TRBV5-6 TGTGCCAGCAGCTTGATTAAGGGAGGGGATGGCTACACCTTC CASSLIKGGDGYTF
TRBD1 - TRBJ2-2 TRBV9 TGTGCCAGCAGCGTGGGACAGGGGTTCACCGGGGAGCTGTTTTTT CASSVGQGFTGELFF
- - TRBJ2-1 TRBV2 TGTGCCAGCAGAGCCGACTTGAACTCCTACAATGAGCAGTTCTTC CASRADLNSYNEQFF
TRBD1 once TRBJ1-6 TRBV9 TGTGCCAGCAGCGCTATGGGACAGCTTAATTCACCCCTCCACTTT CASSAMGQLNSPLHF
TRBD2 - TRBJ2-1 TRBV10-3 TGTGCCATCAGTGAGACTAGCGGGAGCCTCTACAATGAGCAGTTCTTC CAISETSGSLYNEQFF
- few TRBJ1-1 TRBV28 TGTGCCAGCAGGTTGAGAGGGATCGATGAAGCTTTCTTT CASRLRGIDEAFF
- - TRBJ1-5 TRBV3-1/TRBV3-2 TGTGCCAGCAGCCAAGATCGCCCCTACGCGGGAAAATACAATCAGCCCCAGCATTTT CASSQDRPYAGKYNQPQHF
- - TRBJ1-6 TRBV9 TGTGCCAGCAGCGTAGCTGGGCAGGCCGACCGTCATAATTCACCCCTCCACTTT CASSVAGQADRHNSPLHF
TRBD1 - TRBJ1-2 TRBV28 TGTGCCAGCAGCCAGGGGGCTGAATATGGCTACACCTTC CASSQGAEYGYTF
- - TRBJ1-5 TRBV4-1 TGCGCCAGCAGCCCGACTTGGGTTAGCAATCAGCCCCAGCATTTT CASSPTWVSNQPQHF
- - TRBJ2-7 TRBV28 TGTGCCAGCAGGGGAACAGGGTTGGTAACCTACGAGCAGTACTTC CASRGTGLVTYEQYF
TRBD2 - TRBJ2-3 TRBV7-2 TGTGCCAGCAGCTTGGGAAAGTCGGGACTAGCCACAGATACGCAGTATTTT CASSLGKSGLATDTQYF
TRBD1 - TRBJ2-7 TRBV18 TGTGCCAGCTCACCACCTACGACAGGGCGCTACGAGCAGTACTTC CASSPPTTGRYEQYF
TRBD2 - TRBJ2-3 TRBV4-1 TGCGCCAGCAGCCGCGTAGGGCGGGAGCGGGCAGATACGCAGTATTTT CASSRVGRERADTQYF
TRBD1 - TRBJ1-3 TRBV4-3 TGCGCCAGCAGCCAAGTCTTTAAGGGGGCAGGTGGAAACACCATATATTTT CASSQVFKGAGGNTIYF
- - TRBJ1-4 TRBV29-1 TGCAGCGTTACCAGGGCGGGGGAACTGTTTTTT CSVTRAGELFF
TRBD2 - TRBJ2-7 TRBV5-4 TGTGCCAGCAGCTTGGTTGGTAGCGGGACATCCTACGAGCAGTACTTC CASSLVGSGTSYEQYF
- - TRBJ2-6 TRBV19 TGTGCCAGTAGTACTGGGGGGTCTATAGCCTCTGGGGCCAACGTCCTGACTTTC CASSTGGSIASGANVLTF
TRBD1 - TRBJ1-4 TRBV28 TGTGCCAGCAGTGACACAGGGGGCTTAGGTGAAAAACTGTTTTTT CASSDTGGLGEKLFF
- - TRBJ1-5 TRBV4-3 TGCGCCAGCAGCCAGGTATGGACCGGGGTCAATCAGCCCCAGCATTTT CASSQVWTGVNQPQHF
TRBD1 - TRBJ1-5 TRBV28 TGTGCCAGCCGGACAGGGATTAATCAGCCCCAGCATTTT CASRTGINQPQHF
TRBD2 - TRBJ2-1 TRBV7-2 TGTGCCAGCAGCTTAGACGGGGGGGGCTACAATGAGCAGTTCTTC CASSLDGGGYNEQFF
TRBD1 - TRBJ1-3 TRBV5-1 TGCGCCAGCAGGCGGACAGGTTTTTTCTCTGGAAACACCATATATTTT CASRRTGFFSGNTIYF
TRBD1 - TRBJ2-1 TRBV4-3 TGCGCCAGCAGCCATCGGACAGGTCGGCAGTTCTTC CASSHRTGRQFF
TRBD1 once TRBJ1-2 TRBV18 TGTGCCAGCTCGAGCAGGGTGGACAGGGACGTCTATGGCTACACCTTC CASSSRVDRDVYGYTF
TRBD2 - TRBJ2-5 TRBV4-3 TGCGCCAGCAGCCTTACCCATGGCGGGGGGGGTCAAGAGACCCAGTACTTC CASSLTHGGGGQETQYF